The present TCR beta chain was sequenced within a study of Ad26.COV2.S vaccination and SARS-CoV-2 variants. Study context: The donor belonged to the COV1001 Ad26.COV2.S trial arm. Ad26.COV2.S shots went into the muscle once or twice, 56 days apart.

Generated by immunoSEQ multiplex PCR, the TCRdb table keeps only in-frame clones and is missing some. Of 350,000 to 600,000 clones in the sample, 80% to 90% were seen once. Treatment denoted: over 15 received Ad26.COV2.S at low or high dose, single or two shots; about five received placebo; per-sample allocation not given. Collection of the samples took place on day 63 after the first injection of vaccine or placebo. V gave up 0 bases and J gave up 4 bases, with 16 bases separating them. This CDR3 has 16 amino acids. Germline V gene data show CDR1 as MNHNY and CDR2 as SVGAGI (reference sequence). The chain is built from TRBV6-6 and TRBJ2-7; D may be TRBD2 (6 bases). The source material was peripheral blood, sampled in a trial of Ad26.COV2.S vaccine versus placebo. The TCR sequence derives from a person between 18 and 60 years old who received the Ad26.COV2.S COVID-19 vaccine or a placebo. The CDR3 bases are TGTGCCAGCAGTTACTCCCCTCGGGGGAGTAGGTACGAGCAGTACTTC. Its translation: CASSYSPRGSRYEQYF.